This T cell receptor (beta chain) was profiled in a study of immune heterogeneity within non-small cell lung tumors. The V and J ends lost 6 bases and 9 bases, in that order; junction bases with no gene match: 7. From germline, CDR1 is SGHNT and CDR2 YENEEA. This CDR3 has 14 amino acids. TCR beta CDR3 was amplified by multiplex PCR using 32 V and 13 J primers. TCRdb called the multiplex PCR reads again in MiXCR, with one record for every CDR3 protein. The sample shows some 21,000 distinct CDR3 sequences, less than 35% of them seen only once. Genomic DNA extracted from bulk tumor tissue served as template. A total of about 0.55 ug was used per sample. In surgery, several biopsies were collected from each primary tumor at widely spaced sites. Samples came from untreated patients having curative surgery for newly diagnosed non-small cell lung cancer.

Sample: lung tumor tissue. The chain carries TRBV11-3 and TRBJ1-6, with 8 bases lining up with TRBD1. This TCR came from a man aged 40-49 years with non-small cell lung cancer. CDR3 sequence reads: CASRAGGSGSPLHF. As DNA, the CDR3 is TGTGCCAGCAGGGCAGGGGGCTCGGGTTCACCCCTCCACTTT.